The clone carrying this TCR beta chain was seen ten or more times. What it binds is unknown. The entry originates in a study of regulatory T cells in long-lasting Graves disease. Time point denoted: newly diagnosed GD, antithyroid drugs for less than 3 months. Isolated PBMC RNA provided the starting material for the TCR library. Under American Thyroid Association guidelines, Graves' disease was diagnosed. Study-wide results and caveats: It was possible that the small sample size reduced accuracy.

Researchers made TCR beta libraries by using iRepertoire HTBI primers and running Arm-PCR on CDR3 regions. TCRdb analysed the multiplex PCR reads with MiXCR anew, one entry per CDR3 protein. Among approximately 360,000 distinct CDR3 sequences listed, approximately 12% were seen once. Another study also made use of these data, one on T cells in Graves' hyperthyroidism and ophthalmopathy. Per that paper: First-round RT-PCR with HTBI primers amplified the TCR CDR3 region.

The sample was peripheral blood mononuclear cells (PBMCs), taken at new diagnosis, from a patient treated with antithyroid drugs. The sequence was collected from a woman aged 18-35 years with Graves disease.

As DNA, the CDR3 is TGCAGTGCTCTGACACAGGGGATGGAAGAGACCCAGTACTTC. Translating gives CSALTQGMEETQYF. The chain combines TRBV20-1 with TRBJ2-5; 7 nucleotides match TRBD1. Per germline, CDR1 DFQATT and CDR2 SNEGSKA (reference sequence). The CDR3 totals 14 residues. Unmatched junction bases numbered 9, after V lost 5 bases and J lost 3 bases.